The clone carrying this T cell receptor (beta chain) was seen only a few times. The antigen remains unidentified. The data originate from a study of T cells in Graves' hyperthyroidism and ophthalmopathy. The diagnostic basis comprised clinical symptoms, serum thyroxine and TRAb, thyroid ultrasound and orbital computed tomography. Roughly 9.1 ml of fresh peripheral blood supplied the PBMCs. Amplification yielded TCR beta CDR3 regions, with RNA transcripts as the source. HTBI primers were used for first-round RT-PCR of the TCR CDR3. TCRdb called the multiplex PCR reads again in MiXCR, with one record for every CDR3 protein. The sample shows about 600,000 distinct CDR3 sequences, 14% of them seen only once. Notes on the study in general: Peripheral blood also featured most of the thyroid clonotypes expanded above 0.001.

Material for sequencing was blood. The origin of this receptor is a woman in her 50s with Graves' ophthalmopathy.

DNA of the CDR3: TGTGCCAGCTCCGGTGGCCCCTATGGCTACACCTTC. Protein product: CASSGGPYGYTF. The rearrangement uses TRBV18 and TRBJ1-2; no clear D. The germline V gene encodes CDR1 KGHSH and CDR2 LQKENI. The CDR3 has 12 amino acids. Trimming shortened V by 6 bases and J by 4 bases, and 9 bases separated the two germline ends. Together with reference TRBV18 and TRBJ1-2, the CDR3 gives the full variable domain: NAGVMQNPRHLVRRRGQEARLRCSPMKGHSHVYWYRQLPEEGLKFMVYLQKENIIDESGMPKERFSAEFPKEGPSILRIQQVVRGDSAAYFCASSGGPYGYTFGSGTRLTVV.